Here is one T cell receptor beta chain with its context. Its cognate antigen has yet to be identified. No qualities accompany the bases; no much larger clone lies one base away. For sequencing of the TCRbeta CDR3 region, genomic DNA was extracted from the sorted cells. The immunoSEQ Assay was used for sequencing of TCRbeta CDR3 regions. This immuneACCESS table, as held by TCRdb, lists in-frame sequences with V and J called but not all clones. Of the missing ones, under half trace to an unresolved V gene in checked studies; the others have no known cause. The sample has about 50,000 clones on record, 85% to 90% of them singletons. 6.9% of the sample is held by the ten biggest clonotypes. Patients with autoimmune disease history or receiving systemic immunosuppression were excluded from the trial. Peripheral blood for TCR sequencing was drawn from every dose cohort at baseline, at cycle 4 day 1 and at cycle 7 day 1. Samples came from an open-label, multicenter, first-in-human phase I dose-escalation trial of ivuxolimab. The trial enrolled adults with locally advanced or metastatic head and neck squamous cell, hepatocellular, melanoma or renal cell carcinoma. CD4+ and CD8+ T cells were sorted separately from peripheral blood before TCR sequencing.

This record comes from a study of OX40 agonist ivuxolimab in advanced cancers. Study-level background: The costimulatory receptor OX40 (CD134) was targeted by ivuxolimab, a fully human IgG2 agonistic monoclonal antibody. Intravenous ivuxolimab was administered to patients every 2 weeks at six dose levels: 0.01, 0.1, 0.3, 1.5, 3 and 10 mg/kg. Of the approximately 50 dose-escalation patients, hepatocellular carcinoma was present in about 20, melanoma in approximately 15, renal cell carcinoma in 9 and head and neck cancer in 9. The dose-escalation cohort was 80% to 90% male with a mean age of about 58 years, ranging from roughly 20 to 80. Patients were allowed to have had prior anti-PD-1, anti-PD-L1 or anti-CTLA-4 therapy, and more than 35% of the dose-escalation patients had been treated with checkpoint inhibitors. Partial responses occurred in three dose-escalation patients: two with cutaneous melanoma and one with hepatocellular carcinoma. Peripheral TCRbeta sequencing aimed to test whether ivuxolimab altered TCR sequence diversity and caused clonal T-cell expansion. The paper covers the monotherapy dose-escalation part of the phase I ivuxolimab trial, which included N ≈ 52 patients. Summary of the overall study and its limitations: Low levels of normalized T-cell clonal expansion were also seen in some patients who did not respond. After ivuxolimab, expanded clones were on average more numerous among CD8+ T cells than among CD4+ T cells. Antigen specificity was not determined for the clonally expanded peripheral T cells. At doses of 0.1 to 3.0 mg/kg, clonal expansion of both CD4+ and CD8+ T cells in blood was seen between baseline and week 6. Partial responders in the 0.1-3.0 mg/kg groups had among the lowest normalized peripheral clonal expansion, especially among CD8+ T cells.

There are 15 amino acids in the CDR3, from cysteine to phenylalanine inclusive. The read is trimmed to its CDR3 DNA, 45 bases read in frame from base 1. At the junction V is shortened by 2 bases and J by 1 base, with 8 bases in between. The germline V gene (reference sequence) gives CDR1 as MNHEY and CDR2 as SMNVEV. The chain was built from TRBV27 and TRBJ2-2; no D gene is confidently identified. The sequencing used CD4+ or CD8+ T cells sorted from blood, collected in a trial of the OX40 agonist ivuxolimab. The receptor was isolated from an adult with an advanced solid tumor such as melanoma, head and neck, liver or kidney cancer. The CDR3 region has the sequence CASSLRAGNTGELFF. The DNA is TGTGCCAGCAGTTTACGGGCAGGGAACACCGGGGAGCTGTTTTTT.